Shown below are 20 T cell receptor beta chains from a single sample sequenced in a study of T cells after posttransplantation cyclophosphamide. Cells defined as naive were viable CD3+CD4+ or CD3+CD8+ and CCR7+CD45RA+CD45RO-CD95-CD27+CD28+. The repertoire was sequenced with immunoSEQ multiplex PCR; TCRdb's copy has only in-frame clones and lacks some. The data show some 20,000 clones, approximately 98% seen once. The sample was naive CD4+ T cells sorted from PBMCs. Receptors were obtained from a man aged 35-49 years in good health, CMV-negative, and a related stem cell transplant donor.

The chain employs TRBV10-3 and TRBJ2-7; D not certain. The CDR3 consists of 15 residues. V lost 4 bases and J 0 bases, leaving 13 bases between the germline ends. In germline, CDR1 is ENHRY, CDR2 SYGVKD. The CDR3 DNA follows: TGTGCCATCAGTGCTTTCCAACAGAGCTCCTACGAGCAGTACTTC. This translates into CAISAFQQSSYEQYF.

The V and J genes are TRBV29-1 and TRBJ1-2; D is uncertain. V was clipped by 5 bases and J by 2 bases, with 6 bases between them. The CDR3 has 11 residues. Germline assignment: CDR1 SQVTM and CDR2 ANQGSEA. The CDR3 here is CSVWENYGYTF. The CDR3 bases are TGCAGCGTTTGGGAGAACTATGGCTACACCTTC.

The chain employs TRBV9 and TRBJ1-3; TRBD1 matches at 7 bases. There are 14 residues in the CDR3. Germline CDR1 SGDLS, CDR2 YYNGEE. The junction had 3 bases not matched to a gene; V was cut back by 4 bases and J by 2 bases. For the CDR3, the DNA is TGTGCCAGCAGCCGCGGGACAGCTGGAAACACCATATATTTT. It translates to CASSRGTAGNTIYF.

The genes are TRBV28 and TRBJ2-7; D uncertain. The length of the CDR3 is 13 residues. Trimming took 9 bases from V and 0 from J, leaving 12 bases between them. The germline V gene encodes CDR1 MDHEN and CDR2 SYDVKM. In nucleotides, the CDR3 is TGTGCCAGTTTCGAACGGTCCTCCTACGAGCAGTACTTC. Encoded protein: CASFERSSYEQYF. Supplemented by reference TRBV28 and TRBJ2-7, the full variable domain reads DVKVTQSSRYLVKRTGEKVFLECVQDMDHENMFWYRQDPGLGLRLIYFSYDVKMKEKGDIPEGYSVSREKKERFSLILESASTNQTSMYLCASFERSSYEQYFGPGTRLTVT.

This sequence joins TRBV28 and TRBJ2-4, with D possibly TRBD1 on 6 matching bases. Germline lookup yields CDR1 MDHEN and CDR2 SYDVKM. The V and J ends lost 5 bases and 4 bases respectively, with 12 bases between them. The CDR3 totals 14 residues. The CDR3 DNA reads TGTGCCAGCAGTCTCGGGACACTAAAAAACATTCAGTACTTC. Protein sequence: CASSLGTLKNIQYF.

The chain is built from TRBV7-3 and TRBJ1-2; D is perhaps TRBD1 (6 bases). The germline V gene has CDR1 SGHTA and CDR2 FQGTGA. Trimming took off 10 bases at V and 3 bases at J, with 33 bases between the two ends. This CDR3 is built from 19 residues. This CDR3 is CATALFRTAPLPIDYGYTF. CDR3 DNA: TGTGCCACCGCCCTTTTTCGGACAGCCCCCTTACCCATAGACTATGGCTACACCTTC.

The rearrangement uses TRBV18 and TRBJ2-7; 8 nucleotides agree with TRBD2. Trimming at V came to 1 base and at J to 3 bases, leaving 5 bases not matched to a gene. CDR1 is KGHSH and CDR2 is LQKENI in the germline V gene. This CDR3 is 15 amino acids long. The CDR3 DNA reads TGTGCCAGCTCACCACGGAGCGGGGGAGACTACGAGCAGTACTTC. Translated: CASSPRSGGDYEQYF.

J is TRBJ2-7 and V is TRBV27; 12 bases match TRBD1. Germline loops: CDR1 MNHEY, CDR2 SMNVEV (reference sequence). CDR3 length equals 16 residues. V shed 4 bases, J shed 5 bases, and the junction held 9 bases outside the gene matches. CDR3 region: CASSSSWDRGRDEQYF. CDR3 bases: TGTGCCAGCAGTTCTTCTTGGGACAGGGGGCGTGACGAGCAGTACTTC.

The rearrangement joins TRBV28 to TRBJ1-5; D not resolved. Trimming pared 5 bases from V and 0 bases from J, leaving 11 bases between. This CDR3 is 15 amino acids long. Germline V gene data show CDR1 as MDHEN and CDR2 as SYDVKM. The CDR3, as DNA: TGTGCCAGCAGTCCCGGGATGGATAGCAATCAGCCCCAGCATTTT. Translating gives CASSPGMDSNQPQHF. Full variable domain (outside the CDR3, taken from reference TRBV28 and TRBJ1-5): DVKVTQSSRYLVKRTGEKVFLECVQDMDHENMFWYRQDPGLGLRLIYFSYDVKMKEKGDIPEGYSVSREKKERFSLILESASTNQTSMYLCASSPGMDSNQPQHFGDGTRLSIL.

This chain uses TRBV6-6 with TRBJ1-5, with 7 bases lining up with TRBD1. Unmatched junction bases numbered 3, after V lost 2 bases and J lost 5 bases. The germline V gene encodes CDR1 MNHNY and CDR2 SVGAGI (reference sequence). This CDR3 contains 14 residues. CDR3 in DNA: TGTGCCAGCAGTTACCGGGACAGAGATCAGCCCCAGCATTTT. This gives the protein CASSYRDRDQPQHF.

This clone has only one observation. The chain links TRBV2 to TRBJ1-5; D is ambiguous. Germline CDR1 and CDR2: SNHLY and FYNNEI. V gave up 3 bases and J gave up 7 bases, with 10 bases separating them. This CDR3 has 13 amino acids. The CDR3 DNA is TGTGCCAGCAGTGAGGAGGTTGAACAGCCCCAGCATTTT. Translating it yields CASSEEVEQPQHF.

The gene calls are TRBV18 and TRBJ2-7; possible D gene TRBD2, 6 bases. Germline V CDR1 and CDR2: KGHSH, LQKENI. The CDR3 runs 15 residues. The germline V and J ends were trimmed by 3 bases and 2 bases, with 14 bases remaining between them. The CDR3 nucleotides read TGTGCCAGCTCACCTCAGGGAGGTGCTACCTACGAGCAGTACTTC. The encoded protein is CASSPQGGATYEQYF.

The chain has TRBV7-2 and TRBJ2-5, with D possibly TRBD2 on 7 matching bases. The CDR3 consists of 14 residues. V dropped 1 base and J dropped 5 bases, with 11 bases sitting between them. From germline, CDR1 is SGHTA and CDR2 FQGNSA. CDR3 sequence reads: CASSLEGGGETQYF. CDR3 nucleotides: TGTGCCAGCAGCTTAGAGGGGGGAGGGGAGACCCAGTACTTC.

The chain joins TRBV11-2 to TRBJ2-5; a possible D gene is TRBD2 (6 bases). This CDR3 has 15 residues. Germline V CDR1 and CDR2: SGHAT, FQNNGV. Trimming took off 5 bases at V and 5 bases at J, with 18 bases between the two ends. The CDR3 sequence: CASSHADGRGETQYF. CDR3 coding DNA: TGTGCCAGCAGCCACGCCGACGGGAGAGGGGAGACCCAGTACTTC. Drawing the rest from reference TRBV11-2 and TRBJ2-5, the complete variable domain is EAGVAQSPRYKIIEKRQSVAFWCNPISGHATLYWYQQILGQGPKLLIQFQNNGVVDDSQLPKDRFSAERLKGVDSTLKIQPAKLEDSAVYLCASSHADGRGETQYFGPGTRLLVL.

V gene TRBV27 combines with J gene TRBJ2-7, with TRBD2 identical over 14 bases. The CDR3 has 15 residues. Germline-derived CDR1 and CDR2 are MNHEY and SMNVEV (reference sequence). V dropped 5 bases and J dropped 3; count of bases not matched to a gene: 3. This chain's CDR3 is CASSQGLAGDYEQYF. As DNA, the CDR3 is TGTGCCAGCAGTCAGGGACTAGCGGGAGACTACGAGCAGTACTTC.

CDR3 DNA sequence: TGCGCCAGCAGCTTGGCTGGTCCAGGGGGAGTAAATTCACCCCTCCACTTT. It codes for CASSLAGPGGVNSPLHF. The genes are TRBV5-1 and TRBJ1-6; 7 positions match TRBD1. The V segment lost 0 bases and the J segment 7 bases; nucleotides outside the gene matches: 10. This CDR3 is built from 17 residues. Germline-derived CDR1 and CDR2 are SGHRS and YFSETQ.

The rearrangement uses TRBV7-9 and TRBJ2-7; 7 bases are shared with TRBD1. The CDR3 extends over 13 amino acids. CDR1 is SEHNR, CDR2 FQNEAQ, per germline (reference sequence). V trimming: 5 bases; J trimming: 6 bases; junction bases outside the gene matches: 7. This CDR3 reads CASSRTGVLEQYF. The CDR3 DNA sequence: TGTGCCAGCAGCCGTACAGGGGTCCTCGAGCAGTACTTC.

The chain combines TRBV19 with TRBJ1-5; maybe TRBD1 (6 bases). Looked up from germline, CDR1 is LNHDA and CDR2 is SQIVND (reference sequence). Trimming pared 5 bases from V and 5 bases from J, leaving 13 bases between. This CDR3 spans 14 amino acids. CDR3 amino acids: CASSSGQHDQPQHF. CDR3 coding DNA: TGTGCCAGTAGTTCCGGACAGCACGATCAGCCCCAGCATTTT.

The V call is TRBV5-4, the J call TRBJ2-4; 10 bases align to TRBD1. With 4 bases clipped from V and 2 bases from J, the junction kept 6 bases outside the gene matches. The germline V gene encodes CDR1 SGHNT and CDR2 YYREEE (reference sequence). CDR3 length: 16 residues. Here the CDR3 DNA reads TGTGCCAGCAGCGATCCGGGACAGGGGCCCAAAAACATTCAGTACTTC. Translated: CASSDPGQGPKNIQYF.

The gene calls are TRBV25-1 and TRBJ1-2; D uncertain. Trimming cost V 2 bases and J 7 bases, with 11 bases left between them. Looked up from germline, CDR1 is MGHDK and CDR2 is SYGVNS. The CDR3 has 13 amino acids. CDR3 nucleotides: TGTGCCAGCAGTGAACGCTCGACATCTGGCTACACCTTC. It yields the protein CASSERSTSGYTF.